The entry that follows covers one TCR beta chain sequence. Its cognate antigen is unknown. None of the patients had undergone any treatment ahead of thyroid surgery. Per germline, CDR1 LGHNA and CDR2 YNFKEQ. This CDR3 region has 14 residues. V lost 0 bases and J 5 bases, leaving 10 bases between the germline ends. Per the original data handling: In papillary thyroid cancer, a distant-metastasis classifier was built using CDR3 differences across clinicopathological groups. TCRdb reanalyzed the PCR reads via MiXCR. These V and J calls rely on TCRdb rather than the paper's analysis. The data contain 12,000 to 15,000 clones, around 4% of them singletons. The entry originates in a study of metastatic and nonmetastatic thyroid tumors. Study background: Patients with malignant and benign thyroid disease provided blood and tumor or nodule tissue, whose repertoires were compared. Whole-study results and caveats: TCR beta diversity was reportedly significantly higher in malignant thyroid tumors than benign nodules, in blood and tumor.

The source material was tumor tissue. The V gene is TRBV4-2, the J gene TRBJ1-2; no clear D. The origin of this receptor is a female donor with papillary thyroid cancer or a benign thyroid nodule (not recorded which). Some clones in this sample may be carry-over from other donors' samples. CDR3 residues: CASSQDFVFYGYTF. For the CDR3, the DNA is TGTGCCAGCAGCCAAGATTTTGTGTTTTATGGCTACACCTTC.